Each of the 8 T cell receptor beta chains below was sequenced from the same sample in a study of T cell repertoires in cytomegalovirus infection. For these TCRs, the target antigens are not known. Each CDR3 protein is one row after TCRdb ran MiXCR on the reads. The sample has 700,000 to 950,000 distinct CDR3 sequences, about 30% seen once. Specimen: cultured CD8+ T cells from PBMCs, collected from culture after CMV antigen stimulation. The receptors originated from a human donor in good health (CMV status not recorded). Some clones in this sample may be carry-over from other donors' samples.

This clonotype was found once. In DNA form, the CDR3 reads TGTGCCAGCTCACCTATTTACGGTTCCCCCGACGAGCAGTACTTC. Its translation is CASSPIYGSPDEQYF. The chain employs TRBV18 and TRBJ2-7; D ambiguous. Germline CDR1 is KGHSH and CDR2 is LQKENI. The CDR3 consists of 15 residues. V was pared by 3 bases and J by 5 bases, with 17 bases between.

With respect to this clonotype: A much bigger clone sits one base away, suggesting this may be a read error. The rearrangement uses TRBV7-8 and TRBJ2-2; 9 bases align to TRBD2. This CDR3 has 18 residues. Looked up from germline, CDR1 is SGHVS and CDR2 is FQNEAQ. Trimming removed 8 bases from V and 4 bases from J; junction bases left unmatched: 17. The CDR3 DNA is TGTGCCAGCCCCTCGCGGAGGCGGGGGGGGCTTAGCACCGGGGAGCTGTTTTTT. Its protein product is CASPSRRRGGLSTGELFF.

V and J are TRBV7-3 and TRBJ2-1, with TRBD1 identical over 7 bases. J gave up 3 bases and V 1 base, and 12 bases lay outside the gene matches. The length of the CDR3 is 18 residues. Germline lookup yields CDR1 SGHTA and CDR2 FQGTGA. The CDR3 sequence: CASSLSPPTGALYNEQFF. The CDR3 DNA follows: TGTGCCAGCAGCTTAAGCCCCCCTACAGGGGCCCTCTACAATGAGCAGTTCTTC.

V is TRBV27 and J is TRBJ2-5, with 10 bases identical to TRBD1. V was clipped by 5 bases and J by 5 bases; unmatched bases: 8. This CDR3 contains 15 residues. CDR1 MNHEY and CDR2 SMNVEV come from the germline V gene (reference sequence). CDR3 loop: CASSPWDRGFETQYF. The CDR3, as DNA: TGTGCCAGCAGTCCTTGGGACAGGGGATTCGAGACCCAGTACTTC.

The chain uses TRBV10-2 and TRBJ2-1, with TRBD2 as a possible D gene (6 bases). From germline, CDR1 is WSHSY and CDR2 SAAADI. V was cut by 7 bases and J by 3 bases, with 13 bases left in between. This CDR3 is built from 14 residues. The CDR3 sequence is CASTGLGLYNEQFF. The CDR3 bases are TGCGCCAGCACGGGACTTGGACTCTACAATGAGCAGTTCTTC.

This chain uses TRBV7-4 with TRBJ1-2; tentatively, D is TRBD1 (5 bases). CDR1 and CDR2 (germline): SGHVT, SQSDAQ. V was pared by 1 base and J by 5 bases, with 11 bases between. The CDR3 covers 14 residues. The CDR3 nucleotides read TGTGCCAGCAGCTTAGGAGACAGAATTTATGGCTACACCTTC. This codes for CASSLGDRIYGYTF. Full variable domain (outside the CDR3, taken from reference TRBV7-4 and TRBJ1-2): GAGVSQSPRYKVAKRGRDVALRCDSISGHVTLYWYRQTLGQGSEVLTYSQSDAQRDKSGRPSGRFSAERPERSVSTLKIQRTEQGDSAVYLCASSLGDRIYGYTFGSGTRLTVV.

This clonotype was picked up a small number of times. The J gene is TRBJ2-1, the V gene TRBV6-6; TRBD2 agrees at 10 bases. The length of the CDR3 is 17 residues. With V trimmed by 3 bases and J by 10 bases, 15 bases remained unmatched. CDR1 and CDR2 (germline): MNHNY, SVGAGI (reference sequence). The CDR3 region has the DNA TGTGCCAGCAGTTATAGGCTAGCGGGGGCCTCTAGCGGGGAGCAGTTCTTC. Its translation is CASSYRLAGASSGEQFF.

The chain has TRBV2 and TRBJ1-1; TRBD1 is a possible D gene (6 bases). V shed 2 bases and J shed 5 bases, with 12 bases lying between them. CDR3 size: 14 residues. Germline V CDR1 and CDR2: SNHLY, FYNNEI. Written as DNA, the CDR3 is TGTGCCAGCAGTGAAAGGACAGCTAAAACTGAAGCTTTCTTT. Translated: CASSERTAKTEAFF.